This TCR beta chain was documented in a study of blood T cell repertoires in COVID-19. Study overall: From the United States, Italy and Spain came samples of acute and convalescent COVID-19. T cells, B-cell-depleted T cells, or PBMCs provided the cDNA or gDNA that served as material.

V was clipped by 5 bases and J by 8 bases, with 27 bases between them. CDR3 length: 17 amino acids. Germline CDR1 reads SGHVS; CDR2 reads FQNEAQ. The data were produced by immunoSEQ multiplex PCR, yet TCRdb's version contains in-frame clones alone and is incomplete. The table includes more than 95,000 clones, less than 95% detected once. This sequence joins TRBV7-8 and TRBJ1-2; D might be TRBD1 (6 bases). The specimen sequenced was peripheral blood. The sequence was collected from a man between 60 and 70 years old with acute or convalescent COVID-19. The CDR3 region is CASSPYPPDSSTEGYTF. In DNA, the CDR3 is TGTGCCAGCAGCCCATACCCCCCGGACAGTTCCACGGAGGGCTACACCTTC.